One sample yielded the 8 T cell receptor beta chains listed below, sequenced in a study of tumor and adjacent non-tumor tissue in lung cancer. No cell sorting was done before RNA was extracted from the tissue. TCRbeta libraries were built with three rounds of nested PCR, modified from ARM-PCR. Using its own MiXCR run on the multiplex PCR reads, TCRdb lists one record per CDR3 protein. The repertoire holds approximately 70,000 distinct CDR3 sequences, with about 80% as singletons. Input material: lung tumor tissue. Receptor source: a man between 60 and 75 years old with non-small cell lung cancer.

Comment on this clonotype: A much larger clone lies one base from this, so it may be a read error. V and J are TRBV29-1 and TRBJ2-7; the match to TRBD1 covers 9 bases. CDR3 length: 14 amino acids. Germline V lookup: CDR1 SQVTM, CDR2 ANQGSEA. In DNA form, the CDR3 reads TGCAGCGTTCAAGAGACAGGGGGTACCTACGAGCAGTACTTC. This codes for CSVQETGGTYEQYF.

On this clonotype: A read error may explain this, as a much larger clone is one base away. V is TRBV5-6 and J is TRBJ2-1; D may be TRBD2 (5 bases). The germline V gene has CDR1 SGHDT and CDR2 YYEEEE. Trimming took 0 bases from V and 3 from J, leaving 13 bases between them. This CDR3 is 16 amino acids long. CDR3 sequence: CASSLEGDDFYNEQFF. CDR3 DNA: TGTGCCAGCAGCTTGGAGGGAGATGACTTCTACAATGAGCAGTTCTTC.

This chain links TRBV10-3 with TRBJ2-7; TRBD1 might be the D (6 bases). The germline V gene has CDR1 ENHRY and CDR2 SYGVKD. The CDR3 covers 16 residues. V dropped 4 bases and J dropped 0 bases, with 16 bases sitting between them. Here the CDR3 reads CAISGGLVDSSYEQYF. As DNA, the CDR3 is TGTGCCATCAGTGGGGGGCTAGTGGATAGCTCCTACGAGCAGTACTTC.

Notes on this clonotype: The missing conserved phenylalanine or tryptophan at the end of this CDR3 makes a read error likely. The rearrangement uses TRBV6-1 and TRBJ2-3, with D uncertain. The J call may be mistaken, given a closer DNA end match to TRBJ1-5. Germline V gene data show CDR1 as MNHNS and CDR2 as SASEGT. The CDR3 runs 16 residues. Written as DNA, the CDR3 is TGTGCCAGCAGTGTTTCTAGCGGGAGTCCTTCAGATATGCAGCATATT. It encodes CASSVSSGSPSDMQHI.

The chain employs TRBV10-3 and TRBJ2-3, with TRBD2 identical over 8 bases. From germline, CDR1 is ENHRY and CDR2 SYGVKD. V was clipped by 1 base and J by 5 bases; unmatched bases: 5. The CDR3 runs 15 residues. The CDR3 nucleotides are TGTGCCATCAGTGAGTGTACTAGCGGAATAGATACGCAGTATTTT. Translating gives CAISECTSGIDTQYF.

Ten or more counts support this clonotype. This rearrangement joins TRBV5-4 to TRBJ2-1; no clear D. Germline V lookup: CDR1 SGHNT, CDR2 YYREEE (reference sequence). CDR3 length: 13 residues. Trimming cost V 4 bases and J 5 bases, with 10 bases left between them. CDR3 residues: CASSPARNNEQFF. The CDR3 DNA reads TGTGCCAGCAGCCCCGCGCGGAACAATGAGCAGTTCTTC.

In its sample, this clonotype was seen a few times. Given a much more abundant clone one base away, this may be a read error. Written as DNA, the CDR3 is TGTGCCTGCGGACCGACCCAGGGCGAAGGCTACGAGCAGTACTTC. It codes for CACGPTQGEGYEQYF. The chain uses TRBV5-6 and TRBJ2-7; a weak D match, TRBD1 (5 bases). The CDR3 runs to 15 residues. CDR1 SGHDT and CDR2 YYEEEE come from the germline V gene. Trimming cost V 10 bases and J 3 bases, with 23 bases left between them.

The chain carries TRBV24-1 and TRBJ2-3; D is unresolved. V lost 4 bases to trimming and J lost 2 bases, with 15 bases between them. The V gene's germline CDR1 is KGHDR and CDR2 SFDVKD. This CDR3 has 16 amino acids. CDR3 region: CATSDPLTVPTDTQYF. CDR3 nucleotides: TGTGCCACCAGTGACCCCTTGACGGTGCCCACAGATACGCAGTATTTT.